This T cell receptor (beta chain) was sequenced for a study of tumor-infiltrating lymphocytes in primary liver carcinoma listed by TCRdb under 2017. Some background on the complete study: Of the five patients, three men and two women aged 30 to 69 years, four had hepatocellular carcinoma and one had combined HCC and intrahepatic cholangiocarcinoma. Across five regions of each liver tumor, along with adjacent normal tissue and blood, the study brought together TCRbeta repertoire sequencing, expression microarrays and whole-exome sequencing. Each sample produced roughly 3.65 to 8 million productive TCRbeta reads, and read depth showed no significant difference between tissue types. The five patients had tumors of stage T1-T3 N0M0, with maximum diameters ranging from about 4 to 11 cm. A total of 35 specimens from 5 patients underwent TCRbeta repertoire sequencing, comprising around 25 tumor regions, 5 adjacent noncancerous liver tissues and 5 peripheral blood samples. To link TCRbeta repertoire diversity with the local molecular phenotype, the approximately 24 tumor region samples were profiled using Agilent mRNA microarrays. Repertoires from technical replicates were highly reproducible, with mean shared-clone rates about 0.86 and correlation coefficients above 0.95.

Using a constant-region primer and ProtoScript II reverse transcriptase, TCRbeta-specific cDNA was reverse-transcribed from approximately 0.55 ug total RNA. Construction of the TCRbeta libraries relied on three nested rounds of multiplex PCR, following a slightly modified ARM-PCR procedure. The first two PCR rounds used multiplex TRBV1-TRBV30 forward primers with a Cbeta reverse primer, each for about 10 cycles. A final 25-cycle PCR with Deep VentR polymerase added sample barcodes and Illumina adapters. Amplicons of 200-500 bp were gel-purified with a QIAquick gel extraction kit before sequencing. TCRbeta amplicons were sequenced on an Illumina HiSeq 2500 with 250-bp paired-end reads. Per the authors' processing: Quality trimming of reads was performed with Trimmomatic v0.33, and paired reads were merged with FLASH v1.2.11 so that full CDR3 sequences could be recovered. V, D and J germline segments were assigned to the rearranged TCRbeta sequences using MiGEC v1.2.1b. Clonotype statistics and Shannon-Wiener diversity indices were computed with VDJtools v1.0.0. Except for diversity analysis, only each sample's 250 most abundant clonotypes were used in subsequent analyses to reduce sampling bias. TCRdb took the public reads, trimmed them with fastp at Q25, ran MiXCR for clone calling and kept in-frame beta chains. Each entry merges the rows of one CDR3 protein and shows their most common DNA and genes. Here the V and J calls rest on TCRdb's processing, not on the authors' analysis. This sample lists fewer than 110,000 distinct CDR3 sequences; about 63% were detected once. 9.5% to 15% of the sample rests with the top ten.

Without any cell sorting, total RNA and DNA were extracted together from about 20-30 mg of bulk tissue using the AllPrep DNA/RNA mini kit. Between late 2015 and March 2016, a handful of patients in China with histopathologically diagnosed primary liver carcinoma had surgical resection. At the time of sampling, the patients were treatment-naive and had chronic HBV infection. Five spatially separated regions were sampled per tumor: superior, inferior, left-lateral and right-lateral poles, plus the tumor centre. Histology showed that every tumor sample contained more than 90% viable tumor cells. Fresh tumor and adjacent tissue pieces were bisected, with one half stored in RNAlater at -80 degrees C and the other half sent for histology. Overall study outcomes, separate from this receptor: The study included only four to six patients, and the authors note findings should be validated in a larger study. Pairs of tumor regions showed greater repertoire overlap (mean about 36%) than tumor-adjacent pairs (roughly 17%) or tumor-blood pairs (approximately 14%), which is consistent with antigen-driven expansion. Just about 7.5-24% of top clones turned up in all five regions of a tumor, which suggests spatial heterogeneity among tumor-infiltrating T cells. Because only the TCR beta chain was sequenced and unpaired alpha chains were not captured, true repertoire diversity is likely underestimated. Comparison of CD4+ and CD8+ T cell repertoires was precluded by the use of bulk unsorted samples. A significantly larger repertoire fraction was made up by the top 250 clones in tumors than in blood (p = 0.039).

V sheds 5 bases and J sheds 0 bases, leaving 10 bases between their ends. In the germline V gene (reference sequence), CDR1 corresponds to LNHNV and CDR2 to YYDKDF. The CDR3 contains 14 residues, cysteine and phenylalanine counted. The kept DNA is CDR3 alone, 42 bases in frame from the first base. Comments on this clonotype: Its recognized antigen is unknown. No quality values exist for individual bases; no much larger clone is one base distant.

The TCR was taken from a woman in her fifties or sixties with primary liver carcinoma and hepatitis B virus infection. The chain employs TRBV15 and TRBJ1-1; the D gene cannot be resolved reliably. The sequencing sample was made of liver tumor tissue from sampling region 2. Explained via the paper, the cell subset or site label denotes: tumor region T2, inferior pole. DNA sequence: TGTGCCACCAGCTCTCTTACTCTGAACACTGAAGCTTTCTTT. This translates into CATSSLTLNTEAFF. This CDR3, with the reference TRBV15 and TRBJ1-1 proteins standing in past its ends, gives the full variable domain DAMVIQNPRYQVTQFGKPVTLSCSQTLNHNVMYWYQQKSSQAPKLLFHYYDKDFNNEADTPDNFQSRRPNTSFCFLDIRSPGLGDTAMYLCATSSLTLNTEAFFGQGTRLTVV.